The present TCR beta chain was sequenced within a study of cytomegalovirus exposure and HLA in healthy donors. Study outcomes and limitations: Earlier findings revealed that most TCR beta V segments proved productive either about 87% or about 30% of the time.

The PCR made use of 60 Vbeta and 13 Jbeta primers. Produced via immunoSEQ multiplex PCR; TCRdb's table is partial and in-frame only. This sample yields about 110,000 clones, of which more than 75% are seen a single time; 2% to 3% belongs to the top ten. The CDR3 totals 14 residues. In germline, CDR1 is MNHNY, CDR2 SVGAGI (reference sequence). V lost 2 bases to trimming and J lost 11 bases, with 18 bases between them. On this clone: Its antigen is unknown.

The clonotype comes from a man aged 25 to 45 in good health and CMV-seropositive. The chain couples TRBV6-6 to TRBJ1-1; TRBD1 might be the D (5 bases). Sequences were obtained from PBMCs. The CDR3 loop is CASSYRAGLIWAFF. Here the CDR3 DNA reads TGTGCCAGCAGTTACCGGGCAGGGCTCATTTGGGCTTTCTTT.